These T cell receptor beta chains were read from a single sample in a study of radiotherapy plus CTLA-4 blockade in lung cancer. Sequencing was performed with immunoSEQ multiplex PCR; in TCRdb, only in-frame clones are kept and a portion is missing. The sample includes tens of thousands of clones, around 88% of them seen just once. Sequenced material: peripheral blood, taken from a patient treated with radiotherapy plus ipilimumab. Receptor source: a human donor with non-small cell lung cancer who had a partial response to radiotherapy plus ipilimumab. CDR3s include the opening cysteine and the closing phenylalanine or tryptophan. A D gene is named only where the DNA matches it firmly. Clone size is stated in some rows and not others, as once, few, many or a class when expanded.

TRBV9	-	TRBD2	TRBJ2-1	15	CASSHTSGSYNEQFF	TGTGCCAGCAGTCATACTAGCGGGAGTTACAATGAGCAGTTCTTC
TRBV2	-	-	TRBJ2-4	16	CASSWGVGLAKNIQYF	TGTGCCAGCAGCTGGGGGGTGGGGCTAGCCAAAAACATTCAGTACTTC
TRBV28	-	TRBD1	TRBJ2-7	13	CASRPGQGYEQYF	TGTGCCAGCAGGCCCGGACAGGGGTACGAGCAGTACTTC
TRBV19	-	-	TRBJ2-5	14	CATIDRAGRETQYF	TGTGCCACCATAGACAGGGCCGGGAGAGAGACCCAGTACTTC
TRBV28	few	-	TRBJ2-3	14	CASSFHRLADTQYF	TGTGCCAGCAGTTTCCACCGACTCGCAGATACGCAGTATTTT
TRBV7-2	-	-	TRBJ1-1	14	CASSLRRGIAEAFF	TGTGCCAGCAGCCTGCGACGGGGGATTGCTGAAGCTTTCTTT
TRBV28	once	TRBD1	TRBJ1-2	16	CASSSTPGQGLYGYTF	TGTGCCAGCAGTTCCACTCCGGGACAGGGGTTATATGGCTACACCTTC
TRBV4-3	-	TRBD1	TRBJ1-1	14	CASSNNRGDTEAFF	TGCGCCAGCAGCAACAACAGGGGGGACACTGAAGCTTTCTTT
TRBV9	once	-	TRBJ2-7	14	CASSPGDRAHEQYF	TGTGCCAGCAGCCCGGGAGATCGGGCACACGAGCAGTACTTC
TRBV19	-	-	TRBJ2-1	11	CATQGYDEQFF	TGTGCCACTCAGGGTTATGATGAGCAGTTCTTC
TRBV9	-	-	TRBJ1-1	16	CASSVGPGEGNTEAFF	TGTGCCAGCAGCGTAGGCCCAGGAGAGGGGAACACTGAAGCTTTCTTT
TRBV11-2	-	TRBD1	TRBJ1-1	15	CASSSTRQGSTEAFF	TGTGCCAGCAGCTCAACTCGACAGGGCTCCACTGAAGCTTTCTTT
TRBV28	-	-	TRBJ1-2	13	CASRGERGYGYTF	TGTGCCAGCAGGGGGGAGAGGGGGTATGGCTACACCTTC
TRBV19	-	TRBD2	TRBJ2-7	15	CASSIVSSGTYEQYF	TGTGCCAGTAGTATTGTCTCTAGCGGAACCTACGAGCAGTACTTC
TRBV7-2	-	TRBD1	TRBJ2-1	14	CASSLGQPYNEQFF	TGTGCCAGCAGCTTGGGACAGCCCTACAATGAGCAGTTCTTC
TRBV15	-	TRBD1	TRBJ1-1	15	CATSRDRDRVNPAFF	TGTGCCACCAGCAGGGACAGGGACAGGGTAAATCCCGCTTTCTTT
TRBV19	-	-	TRBJ1-4	15	CASSASSSMREKLFF	TGTGCCAGTAGTGCGTCCTCCTCCATGAGGGAAAAACTGTTTTTT
TRBV7-9	-	-	TRBJ1-1	19	CASSLGATLNGDRNTEAFF	TGTGCCAGCAGCTTGGGGGCCACCCTCAATGGAGACAGGAACACTGAAGCTTTCTTT
TRBV19	-	-	TRBJ1-1	13	CASSMPGPSEAFF	TGTGCCAGTAGTATGCCTGGTCCCAGTGAAGCTTTCTTT
TRBV7-8	once	-	TRBJ1-1	11	CASSRGAGAFF	TGTGCCAGCAGCCGGGGGGCCGGGGCTTTCTTT
TRBV25-1	-	-	TRBJ2-7	15	CASRTPGHLHYEQYF	TGTGCCAGCCGAACCCCGGGACACCTTCACTACGAGCAGTACTTC
TRBV28	-	-	TRBJ2-3	15	CASSLSGGSTDTQYF	TGTGCCAGCAGTTTATCTGGCGGTAGCACAGATACGCAGTATTTT
TRBV7-2	-	-	TRBJ2-2	15	CASTSHPAGGGELFF	TGTGCCAGCACTTCACACCCGGCCGGAGGCGGGGAGCTGTTTTTT
TRBV15	-	TRBD1	TRBJ1-1	16	CATSRFKGQGATEAFF	TGTGCCACCAGCAGATTCAAGGGACAGGGGGCTACTGAAGCTTTCTTT
TRBV9	once	TRBD2	TRBJ2-1	16	CASSVGVGAGYNEQFF	TGTGCCAGCAGCGTAGGCGTAGGAGCGGGGTACAATGAGCAGTTCTTC
TRBV5-1	-	TRBD1	TRBJ1-5	15	CASSFGTEGNQPQHF	TGCGCCAGCAGCTTTGGGACAGAGGGCAATCAGCCCCAGCATTTT
TRBV6-1	-	TRBD1	TRBJ2-1	15	CASNDRGRNLNEQFF	TGTGCCAGCAATGACAGGGGGCGCAACCTCAATGAGCAGTTCTTC